This T cell receptor beta chain is drawn from a study of T-cell memory formation after mild COVID-19. Points from the study as a whole: Clones that shrank (day 15 to 85) were balanced CD4/CD8, whereas later expanders leaned CD4+.

CDR1 and CDR2 from the germline V gene are SQVTM and ANQGSEA. The CDR3 is 15 residues long. V was trimmed by 5 bases and J by 3 bases, leaving 17 bases between them. Comments on this clonotype: Its antigen is still unknown.

TCRdb analysed the 5' RACE reads with MiXCR anew, one entry per CDR3 protein. The data hold approximately 570,000 distinct CDR3 sequences, with approximately 18% observed a single time. The sample was PBMCs or a T cell subset sorted from them (not recorded which). This receptor was taken from an adult woman who had mild COVID-19 (a few samples of this study predate the infection). Cell type and time point are not known. The chain employs TRBV29-1 and TRBJ2-1; weak D call: TRBD1 (5 bases). The CDR3: CSVRQFKIYYNEQFF. As DNA, the CDR3 is TGCAGCGTTCGACAGTTTAAAATTTACTACAATGAGCAGTTCTTC.